The 8 T cell receptor beta chains below all came from one sample that was sequenced in a study of shared clonotypes between healthy human individuals. Here immunoSEQ multiplex PCR was the method, and the copy in TCRdb shows in-frame clones only, minus some. The sample yields 2 million or so clones, roughly 94% seen once. Sequenced: naive CD4+ T cells sorted from blood. Subset described: CD45RA+ positively selected. These receptors came from a man between 18 and 29 years old in good health.

As to this clone: At the DNA level, this CDR3 is encoded by other sequences in the same sample as well. This rearrangement joins TRBV5-1 to TRBJ1-5, with 8 bases identical to TRBD1. There are 14 residues in the CDR3. With 4 bases clipped from V and 7 bases from J, the junction kept 7 bases outside the gene matches. Germline CDR1 and CDR2: SGHRS and YFSETQ. CDR3 sequence: CASSPGGAGQPQHF. The CDR3 region has the DNA TGCGCCAGCAGCCCAGGGGGCGCAGGGCAGCCCCAGCATTTT.

A word on this clone: In the same sample, other DNA sequences code for this CDR3. This chain links TRBV6-5 with TRBJ1-5, with 7 nucleotides matching TRBD1. Germline V gene data show CDR1 as MNHEY and CDR2 as SVGAGI. V was pared by 5 bases and J by 2 bases, with 6 bases of the junction left unmatched. The CDR3 has 15 residues. CDR3 region: CASSRGGQGNQPQHF. CDR3 DNA sequence: TGTGCCAGCAGTCGGGGAGGACAGGGCAATCAGCCCCAGCATTTT.

The chain combines TRBV7-9 with TRBJ1-1; D possibly corresponds to TRBD1 (5 bases). Germline V gene lookup returns CDR1 SEHNR and CDR2 FQNEAQ (reference sequence). The V end lost 5 bases, the J end lost 2 bases, and 12 bases lay between the germline ends. The CDR3 is made up of 14 amino acids. In DNA form, the CDR3 reads TGTGCCAGCAGCCCTCAGGGTGTAAACACTGAAGCTTTCTTT. It encodes CASSPQGVNTEAFF.

The V gene is TRBV27, the J gene TRBJ1-2; weak D call: TRBD1 (6 bases). This CDR3 is 14 amino acids long. Trimming left V 6 bases short and J 8 bases short, with 19 bases between. CDR1 MNHEY and CDR2 SMNVEV come from the germline V gene (reference sequence). The CDR3 region is CASSHRGGVMGYTF. The CDR3 DNA is TGTGCCAGCAGCCACCGAGGGGGAGTGATGGGCTACACCTTC.

The chain carries TRBV5-1 and TRBJ2-5; the D is unclear. Germline lookup yields CDR1 SGHRS and CDR2 YFSETQ. Trimming shortened V by 4 bases and J by 0 bases, and 16 bases separated the two germline ends. The CDR3 extends over 16 amino acids. The CDR3, as DNA: TGCGCCAGCAGCCTCTCCAGTGTACCGTACCAAGAGACCCAGTACTTC. This translates into CASSLSSVPYQETQYF. Combining the CDR3 with reference TRBV5-1 and TRBJ2-5 gives the whole variable domain KAGVTQTPRYLIKTRGQQVTLSCSPISGHRSVSWYQQTPGQGLQFLFEYFSETQRNKGNFPGRFSGRQFSNSRSEMNVSTLELGDSALYLCASSLSSVPYQETQYFGPGTRLLVL.

As to this clone: Other DNA variants within this sample encode the same CDR3. The chain recombines TRBV6-6 with TRBJ1-3; no firm D call. CDR1 MNHNY and CDR2 SVGAGI come from the germline V gene (reference sequence). V was cut by 4 bases and J by 6 bases, with 4 bases left in between. This CDR3 spans 11 amino acids. CDR3 amino acids: CASSFLNTIYF. Here the CDR3 DNA reads TGTGCCAGCAGTTTTTTAAACACCATATATTTT.

The chain has TRBV6-5 and TRBJ1-2, with D possibly being TRBD1 (5 bases). V lost 5 bases and J 1 base, leaving 11 bases between the germline ends. The length of the CDR3 is 14 residues. Germline V lookup: CDR1 MNHEY, CDR2 SVGAGI. The CDR3 loop is CASSGGTGNYGYTF. The CDR3 bases are TGTGCCAGCAGTGGTGGGACGGGTAACTATGGCTACACCTTC.

The CDR3, as DNA: TGTGCCAGCAGTGAACTAGCGGGGGCTATCACAGATACGCAGTATTTT. Translating it yields CASSELAGAITDTQYF. The V gene is TRBV2, the J gene TRBJ2-3; 10 positions agree with TRBD2. Trimming removed 2 bases from V and 2 bases from J; junction bases left unmatched: 4. The germline V gene has CDR1 SNHLY and CDR2 FYNNEI. The CDR3 is 16 residues long.